These 21 T cell receptor beta chains share one sample of origin, sequenced in a study of early T cells in non-severe SARS-CoV-2 infection (dated by TCRdb to the early 2020s). To prepare the library, 5' RACE was applied. The listed sequencing device is NextSeq 500. TCRdb reran the public reads through fastp at Q25 and MiXCR, keeping productive beta chains. All rows with the same CDR3 protein become a single entry with the most common DNA and genes. This sample gives roughly 50,000 distinct CDR3 sequences in total; over 5% of them show up just once. Roughly 6.9% of the sample comes from the top ten. This material consisted of whole blood, taken at baseline. These receptors all stem from an adult who was a healthcare worker with PCR-confirmed SARS-CoV-2 infection or an uninfected control (not recorded which).

Ten or more counts support this clonotype. The chain joins TRBV5-4 to TRBJ1-1; weak D call: TRBD1 (5 bases). V was pared by 6 bases and J by 1 base, with 19 bases between. The CDR3 length is 16 residues. Germline values: CDR1 SGHNT, CDR2 YYREEE (reference sequence). CDR3 in amino acids: CASTLEPGARNTEAFF. In DNA form, the CDR3 reads TGTGCCAGCACCCTGGAGCCCGGGGCAAGGAACACTGAAGCTTTCTTT.

This clonotype was detected a few times. The chain has TRBV5-1 and TRBJ1-2, with 9 bases lining up with TRBD1. Germline CDR1 and CDR2: SGHRS and YFSETQ. Germline trimming cut 5 bases from V and 4 bases from J; bases unmatched to any gene: 9. The CDR3 runs 15 residues. Written as DNA, the CDR3 is TGCGCCAGCAGTTCCGCCGGGACAGGGTTCTATGGCTACACCTTC. Its translation is CASSSAGTGFYGYTF.

This clonotype was found many times. The chain couples TRBV14 to TRBJ2-7; 10 nucleotides match TRBD1. Trimming at V came to 0 bases and at J to 3 bases, leaving 14 bases not matched to a gene. The CDR3 is 19 residues long. Germline V gene data show CDR1 as SGHDN and CDR2 as FVKESK. The CDR3 region has the DNA TGTGCCAGCAGCCAAGATCGCCGGGGACAGGGGCCGGGAATCTACGAGCAGTACTTC. Its translation: CASSQDRRGQGPGIYEQYF.

This clonotype was recorded at least ten times. The chain couples TRBV20-1 to TRBJ2-7; D is unclear. This CDR3 contains 15 residues. The germline V gene has CDR1 DFQATT and CDR2 SNEGSKA (reference sequence). V dropped 5 bases and J dropped 4 bases, with 21 bases sitting between them. The CDR3 bases are TGCAGTGCTCACCCCATGTCGGGCTCGCATTACGAGCAGTACTTC. Amino acid sequence: CSAHPMSGSHYEQYF.

This clonotype showed up many times. This sequence joins TRBV6-1 and TRBJ2-7; 7 bases align to TRBD1. This CDR3 has 14 amino acids. Germline V gene lookup returns CDR1 MNHNS and CDR2 SASEGT. V shed 7 bases and J 3 bases; nucleotides not matched to a gene: 9. The CDR3 region has the DNA TGTGCCAGCAACCGACAGGGTGGTGGCTACGAGCAGTACTTC. Translation gives CASNRQGGGYEQYF.

This clonotype was recorded a few times. The rearrangement uses TRBV5-5 and TRBJ1-1, with D unresolved. CDR3 length equals 15 residues. CDR1 SGHKS and CDR2 YYEKEE come from the germline V gene (reference sequence). V lost 2 bases and J lost 6, with 17 bases in between. In nucleotides, the CDR3 is TGTGCCAGCAGCTTCCAAGTGAATTCAAGCCCTGAAGCTTTCTTT. It codes for CASSFQVNSSPEAFF. Combining the CDR3 with reference TRBV5-5 and TRBJ1-1 gives the whole variable domain DAGVTQSPTHLIKTRGQQVTLRCSPISGHKSVSWYQQVLGQGPQFIFQYYEKEERGRGNFPDRFSARQFPNYSSELNVNALLLGDSALYLCASSFQVNSSPEAFFGQGTRLTVV.

This clonotype was observed a handful of times. The genes are TRBV7-2 and TRBJ2-3, with D unclear. Trimming pared 3 bases from V and 0 bases from J, leaving 13 bases between. Germline V gene lookup returns CDR1 SGHTA and CDR2 FQGNSA. The CDR3 covers 16 residues. The CDR3 sequence: CASSFGWGRSTDTQYF. CDR3 coding DNA: TGTGCCAGCAGCTTTGGTTGGGGAAGGAGCACAGATACGCAGTATTTT. Using reference TRBV7-2 and TRBJ2-3 for the parts outside the CDR3, the full variable domain is GAGVSQSPSNKVTEKGKDVELRCDPISGHTALYWYRQSLGQGLEFLIYFQGNSAPDKSGLPSDRFSAERTGGSVSTLTIQRTQQEDSAVYLCASSFGWGRSTDTQYFGPGTRLTVL.

This clonotype was counted ten times or more. The chain links TRBV2 to TRBJ2-7; the D gene could be TRBD1 or TRBD2 (5 bases each). CDR3 length: 14 amino acids. Germline CDR1 and CDR2: SNHLY and FYNNEI. V lost 6 bases and J lost 4, with 16 bases in between. The chain's CDR3 is CASSRDSRGYEQYF. The DNA for the CDR3 is TGTGCCAGCAGCAGAGACAGCCGGGGTTACGAGCAGTACTTC.

The V call is TRBV15, the J call TRBJ2-6; D unclear. Trimming left V 0 bases short and J 1 base short, with 10 bases between. The CDR3 sequence is 17 residues long. The germline gives CDR1 LNHNV, CDR2 YYDKDF (reference sequence). CDR3 nucleotides: TGTGCCACCAGCAGAGATTACAGTAAATCTGGGGCCAACGTCCTGACTTTC. It yields the protein CATSRDYSKSGANVLTF. Full variable domain (remainder filled in from reference TRBV15 and TRBJ2-6): DAMVIQNPRYQVTQFGKPVTLSCSQTLNHNVMYWYQQKSSQAPKLLFHYYDKDFNNEADTPDNFQSRRPNTSFCFLDIRSPGLGDTAMYLCATSRDYSKSGANVLTFGAGSRLTVL.

This clonotype was counted ten times or more. The genes are TRBV5-6 and TRBJ2-5; D not certain. CDR3 size: 14 residues. CDR1 is SGHDT, CDR2 YYEEEE, per germline. Trimming stripped 0 bases from V and 1 base from J, with 7 bases between. CDR3 coding DNA: TGTGCCAGCAGCTTGGACCAGCGCCAAGAGACCCAGTACTTC. Its translation is CASSLDQRQETQYF.

The chain links TRBV7-2 to TRBJ2-1; 12 bases line up with TRBD2. Germline values: CDR1 SGHTA, CDR2 FQGNSA. This CDR3 comprises 16 residues. The junction had 6 bases not matched to a gene; V was cut back by 9 bases and J by 0 bases. The DNA for the CDR3 is TGTGCCAGTTTACTAGCGGGAGGCTCCTCCTACAATGAGCAGTTCTTC. This sequence encodes CASLLAGGSSYNEQFF.

The rearrangement uses TRBV16 and TRBJ1-5; no reliable D call. The CDR3 covers 16 residues. Trimming took 1 base from V and 1 from J, leaving 11 bases between them. CDR1 is KGHSY, CDR2 FQNENV, per germline. The CDR3 sequence is CASSQLPGTSNQPQHF. The CDR3 DNA sequence: TGTGCCAGCAGCCAATTGCCGGGCACCAGCAATCAGCCCCAGCATTTT. The variable domain in full, with the rest retrieved from reference TRBV16 and TRBJ1-5, is GEEVAQTPKHLVRGEGQKAKLYCAPIKGHSYVFWYQQVLKNEFKFLISFQNENVFDETGMPKERFSAKCLPNSPCSLEIQATKLEDSAVYFCASSQLPGTSNQPQHFGDGTRLSIL.

In this sample, this clonotype turned up a few times. The chain is built from TRBV6-1 and TRBJ1-3; 7 nucleotides line up with TRBD1. V lost 4 bases and J lost 3; bases outside the gene matches: 3. CDR1 is MNHNS, CDR2 SASEGT, per germline. This CDR3 is 14 amino acids long. As DNA, the CDR3 is TGTGCCAGCAGTGTGGACAGGTTTGGAAACACCATATATTTT. Its protein is CASSVDRFGNTIYF.

This clonotype was recorded a few times. Here the CDR3 reads CASILETSGSHEQFF. CDR3 in DNA: TGTGCCAGCATCCTGGAGACTAGCGGGAGTCATGAGCAGTTCTTC. The chain links TRBV2 to TRBJ2-1; 12 bases line up with TRBD2. CDR1 SNHLY and CDR2 FYNNEI come from the germline V gene. CDR3 size: 15 residues. The V and J ends lost 7 bases and 8 bases, in that order; junction bases with no gene match: 9.

The V and J genes are TRBV7-7 and TRBJ2-2; 11 bases are shared with TRBD2. CDR1 is SSHAT, CDR2 FNYEAQ, per germline (reference sequence). V was clipped by 4 bases and J by 3 bases; unmatched bases: 7. This CDR3 region has 17 residues. Here the CDR3 DNA reads TGTGCCAGCAGCTCCGTAGCGGGAGGGCCGTACACCGGGGAGCTGTTTTTT. This gives the protein CASSSVAGGPYTGELFF.

The table lists this clonotype with a few counts. V usage is TRBV5-1 and J usage is TRBJ2-3; 7 bases are shared with TRBD2. J was trimmed by 1 base and V by 2 bases; bases with no gene match: 4. The CDR3 extends over 15 amino acids. CDR1 is SGHRS, CDR2 YFSETQ, per germline. The CDR3 protein is CASSFGGSGTDTQYF. DNA of the CDR3: TGCGCCAGCAGCTTCGGCGGGAGTGGCACAGATACGCAGTATTTT.

This chain joins TRBV25-1 and TRBJ1-1; D is undetermined. This CDR3 contains 13 residues. The V and J ends lost 1 base and 8 bases respectively, with 11 bases between them. The germline V gene has CDR1 MGHDK and CDR2 SYGVNS. The CDR3 nucleotides read TGTGCCAGCAGTGAATGGAGCCCCCTGGAAGCTTTCTTT. Encoded protein: CASSEWSPLEAFF. Drawing the rest from reference TRBV25-1 and TRBJ1-1, the complete variable domain is EADIYQTPRYLVIGTGKKITLECSQTMGHDKMYWYQQDPGMELHLIHYSYGVNSTEKGDLSSESTVSRIRTEHFPLTLESARPSHTSQYLCASSEWSPLEAFFGQGTRLTVV.

Ten or more counts support this clonotype. The junction departs from germline at one end; a sequencing error may be responsible. The chain uses TRBV25-1 and TRBJ1-1; D may be TRBD1 (6 bases). Germline values: CDR1 MGHDK, CDR2 SYGVNS. The CDR3 is 13 residues long. The CDR3 DNA reads as TGTGCCAGCAGTGACCGCATCCGGGACACCATCCTCTTT. Its protein product is CASSDRIRDTILF.

This clonotype was recorded a few times. This rearrangement joins TRBV5-5 to TRBJ1-1, with D perhaps matching TRBD1 (5 bases). The germline V and J ends were trimmed by 4 bases and 0 bases, with 10 bases remaining between them. Germline lookup yields CDR1 SGHKS and CDR2 YYEKEE (reference sequence). The CDR3 runs to 14 residues. DNA of the CDR3: TGTGCCAGCAGCGGAACGGGGGTGAACACTGAAGCTTTCTTT. Translation gives CASSGTGVNTEAFF.

This clonotype has only a few counts. The chain employs TRBV5-1 and TRBJ2-5, with 11 bases lining up with TRBD2. Germline-derived CDR1 and CDR2 are SGHRS and YFSETQ. The CDR3 has 15 amino acids. After removal of 2 bases from V and 3 bases from J, the junction contained 3 bases not matched to a gene. The CDR3 protein is CASSFSGRAKETQYF. In DNA form, the CDR3 reads TGCGCCAGCAGCTTTAGCGGGAGGGCCAAAGAGACCCAGTACTTC. The whole variable domain, remainder taken from reference TRBV5-1 and TRBJ2-5, is KAGVTQTPRYLIKTRGQQVTLSCSPISGHRSVSWYQQTPGQGLQFLFEYFSETQRNKGNFPGRFSGRQFSNSRSEMNVSTLELGDSALYLCASSFSGRAKETQYFGPGTRLLVL.

At least ten counts were recorded for this clonotype. The V call is TRBV7-9, the J call TRBJ2-4, with D possibly TRBD1 on 6 matching bases. Looked up from germline, CDR1 is SEHNR and CDR2 is FQNEAQ (reference sequence). This CDR3 spans 17 amino acids. The V gene lost 1 base and the J gene lost 1 base, with 14 bases spanning the gap. The CDR3 DNA reads as TGTGCCAGCAGCTTAGTTGTGGGGGCTACGGCCAAAAACATTCAGTACTTC. Its protein is CASSLVVGATAKNIQYF.